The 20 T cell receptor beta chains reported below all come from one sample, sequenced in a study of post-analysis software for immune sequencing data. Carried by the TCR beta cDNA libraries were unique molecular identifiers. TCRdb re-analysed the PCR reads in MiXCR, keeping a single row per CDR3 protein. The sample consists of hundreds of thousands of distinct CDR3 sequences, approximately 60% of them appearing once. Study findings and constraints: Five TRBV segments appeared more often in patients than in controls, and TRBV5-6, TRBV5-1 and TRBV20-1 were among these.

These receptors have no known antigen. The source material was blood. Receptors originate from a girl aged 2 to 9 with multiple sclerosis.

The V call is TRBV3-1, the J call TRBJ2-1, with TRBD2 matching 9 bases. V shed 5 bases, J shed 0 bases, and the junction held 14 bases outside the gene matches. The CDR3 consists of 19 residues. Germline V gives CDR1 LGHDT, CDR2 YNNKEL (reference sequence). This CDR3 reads CASSILAGSPRGSYNEQFF. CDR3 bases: TGTGCCAGCAGCATTCTAGCGGGGTCCCCCCGCGGCTCCTACAATGAGCAGTTCTTC.

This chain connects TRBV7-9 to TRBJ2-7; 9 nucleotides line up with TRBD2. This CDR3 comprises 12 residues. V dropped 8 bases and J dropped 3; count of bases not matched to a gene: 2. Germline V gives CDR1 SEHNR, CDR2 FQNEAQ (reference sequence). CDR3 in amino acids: CASSSGIYEQYF. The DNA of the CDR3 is TGTGCCAGCTCTAGCGGGATCTACGAGCAGTACTTC.

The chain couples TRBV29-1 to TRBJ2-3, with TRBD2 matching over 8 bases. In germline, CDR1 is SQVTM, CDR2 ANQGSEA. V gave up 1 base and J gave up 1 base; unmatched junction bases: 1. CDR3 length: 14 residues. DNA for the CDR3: TGCAGCGTTGAAGGCGGGGGGCGCACAGATACGCAGTATTTT. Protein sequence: CSVEGGGRTDTQYF.

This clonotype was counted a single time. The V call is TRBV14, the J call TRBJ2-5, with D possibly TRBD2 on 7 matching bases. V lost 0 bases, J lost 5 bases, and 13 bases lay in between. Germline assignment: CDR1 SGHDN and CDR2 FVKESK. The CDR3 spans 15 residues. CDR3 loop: CASSQDTGGAETQYF. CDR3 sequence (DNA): TGTGCCAGCAGCCAAGATACGGGGGGCGCCGAGACCCAGTACTTC.

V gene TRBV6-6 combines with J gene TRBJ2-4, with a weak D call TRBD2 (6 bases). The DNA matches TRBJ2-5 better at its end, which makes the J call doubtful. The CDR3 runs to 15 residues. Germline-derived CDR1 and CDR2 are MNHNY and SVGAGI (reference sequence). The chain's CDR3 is CASSSPWTKQETQYF. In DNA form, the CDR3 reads TGTGCCAGCAGTTCCCCCTGGACTAAGCAAGAGACCCAGTACTTC.

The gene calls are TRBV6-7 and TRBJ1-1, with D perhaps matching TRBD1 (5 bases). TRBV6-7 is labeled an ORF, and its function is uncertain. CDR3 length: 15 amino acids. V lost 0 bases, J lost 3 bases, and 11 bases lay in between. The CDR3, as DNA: TGTGCCAGCAGTTACTCCCCCAGGGAGGACACTGAAGCTTTCTTT. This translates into CASSYSPREDTEAFF.

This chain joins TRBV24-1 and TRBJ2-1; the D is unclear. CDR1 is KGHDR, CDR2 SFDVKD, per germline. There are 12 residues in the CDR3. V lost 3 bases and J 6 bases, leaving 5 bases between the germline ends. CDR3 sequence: CATSDLLNEQFF. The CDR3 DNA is TGTGCCACCAGTGATCTCCTCAATGAGCAGTTCTTC.

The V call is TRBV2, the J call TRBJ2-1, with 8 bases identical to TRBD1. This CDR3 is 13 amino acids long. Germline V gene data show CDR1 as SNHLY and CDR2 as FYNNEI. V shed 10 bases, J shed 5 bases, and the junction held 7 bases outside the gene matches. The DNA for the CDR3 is TGTGCCACCCACCGGGACAGGCACAATGAGCAGTTCTTC. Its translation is CATHRDRHNEQFF.

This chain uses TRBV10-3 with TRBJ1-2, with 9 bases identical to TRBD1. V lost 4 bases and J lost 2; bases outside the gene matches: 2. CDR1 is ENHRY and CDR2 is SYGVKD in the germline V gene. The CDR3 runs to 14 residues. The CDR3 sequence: CAISGTGDNYGYTF. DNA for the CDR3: TGTGCCATCAGTGGGACAGGGGACAACTATGGCTACACCTTC.

CDR3 nucleotide sequence: TGTGCCAGCAGTTACTCAGCGGACGCAGGGCGGGCAAGATATGAGCAGTTCTTC. It translates to CASSYSADAGRARYEQFF. The J gene is TRBJ2-1, the V gene TRBV6-5; possibly TRBD1 or TRBD2 for D (5 bases each). The V and J ends lost 0 bases and 8 bases respectively, with 23 bases between them. Germline CDR1 is MNHEY and CDR2 is SVGAGI. CDR3 length: 18 residues.

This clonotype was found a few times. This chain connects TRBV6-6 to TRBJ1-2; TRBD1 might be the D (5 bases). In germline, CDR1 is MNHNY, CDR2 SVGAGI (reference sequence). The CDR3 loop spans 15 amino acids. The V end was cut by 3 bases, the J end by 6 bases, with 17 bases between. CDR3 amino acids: CASSYRPQGGDGYTF. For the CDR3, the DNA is TGTGCCAGCAGTTATAGGCCCCAGGGCGGGGATGGCTACACCTTC.

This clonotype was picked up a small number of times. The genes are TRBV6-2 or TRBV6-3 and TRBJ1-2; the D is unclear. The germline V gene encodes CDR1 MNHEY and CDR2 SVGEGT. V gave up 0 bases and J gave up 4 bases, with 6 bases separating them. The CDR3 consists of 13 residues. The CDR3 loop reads CASSYSSVYGYTF. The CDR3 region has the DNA TGTGCCAGCAGTTACTCGTCGGTCTATGGCTACACCTTC.

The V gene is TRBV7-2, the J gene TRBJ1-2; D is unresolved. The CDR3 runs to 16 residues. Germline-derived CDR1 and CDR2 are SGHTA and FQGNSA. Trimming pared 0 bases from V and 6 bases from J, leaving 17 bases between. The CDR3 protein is CASSLAVGRTDHGYTF. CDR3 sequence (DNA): TGTGCCAGCAGCTTAGCTGTAGGCAGGACGGATCATGGCTACACCTTC. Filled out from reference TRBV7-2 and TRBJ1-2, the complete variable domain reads GAGVSQSPSNKVTEKGKDVELRCDPISGHTALYWYRQSLGQGLEFLIYFQGNSAPDKSGLPSDRFSAERTGGSVSTLTIQRTQQEDSAVYLCASSLAVGRTDHGYTFGSGTRLTVV.

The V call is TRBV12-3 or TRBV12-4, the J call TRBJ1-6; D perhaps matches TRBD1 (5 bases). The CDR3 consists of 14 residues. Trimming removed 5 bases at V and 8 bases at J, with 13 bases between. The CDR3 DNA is TGTGCCAGCAGTCCTAGCGTAGGGGATTCACCCCTCCACTTT. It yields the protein CASSPSVGDSPLHF.

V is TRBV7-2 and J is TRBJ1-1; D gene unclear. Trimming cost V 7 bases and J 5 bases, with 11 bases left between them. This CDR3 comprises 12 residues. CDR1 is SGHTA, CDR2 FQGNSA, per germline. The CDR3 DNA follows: TGTGCCAGCAACTCTCCCAGGACTGAAGCTTTCTTT. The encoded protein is CASNSPRTEAFF.

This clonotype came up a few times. CDR3 DNA: TGTGCCAGTAGTCGAAGACTAGCGATGGAGACCCAGTACTTC. Translated: CASSRRLAMETQYF. The rearrangement links TRBV19 to TRBJ2-5, with 8 nucleotides matching TRBD2. This CDR3 spans 14 amino acids. CDR1 LNHDA and CDR2 SQIVND come from the germline V gene (reference sequence). V gave up 5 bases and J gave up 5 bases; unmatched junction bases: 7. Full variable domain (outside the CDR3, taken from reference TRBV19 and TRBJ2-5): DGGITQSPKYLFRKEGQNVTLSCEQNLNHDAMYWYRQDPGQGLRLIYYSQIVNDFQKGDIAEGYSVSREKKESFPLTVTSAQKNPTAFYLCASSRRLAMETQYFGPGTRLLVL.

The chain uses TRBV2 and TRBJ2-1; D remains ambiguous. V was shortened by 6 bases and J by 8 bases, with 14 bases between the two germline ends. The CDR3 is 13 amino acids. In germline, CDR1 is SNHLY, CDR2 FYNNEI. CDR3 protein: CASSPLGYDEQFF. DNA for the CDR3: TGTGCCAGCAGCCCCCTAGGGTACGATGAGCAGTTCTTC.

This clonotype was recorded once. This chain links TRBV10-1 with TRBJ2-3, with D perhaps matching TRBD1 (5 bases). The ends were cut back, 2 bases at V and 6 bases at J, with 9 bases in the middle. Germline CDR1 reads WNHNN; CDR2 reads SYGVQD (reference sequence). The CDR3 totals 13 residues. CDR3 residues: CASSEDSPDTQYF. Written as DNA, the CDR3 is TGCGCCAGCAGTGAGGACAGCCCGGATACGCAGTATTTT.

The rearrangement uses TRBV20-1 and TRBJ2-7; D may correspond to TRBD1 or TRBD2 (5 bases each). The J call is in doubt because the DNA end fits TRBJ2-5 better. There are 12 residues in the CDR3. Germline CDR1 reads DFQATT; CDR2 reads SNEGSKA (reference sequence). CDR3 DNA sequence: TGCAGTGTTCTCGGGACGAAAGAGACCCAGTACTTC. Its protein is CSVLGTKETQYF.

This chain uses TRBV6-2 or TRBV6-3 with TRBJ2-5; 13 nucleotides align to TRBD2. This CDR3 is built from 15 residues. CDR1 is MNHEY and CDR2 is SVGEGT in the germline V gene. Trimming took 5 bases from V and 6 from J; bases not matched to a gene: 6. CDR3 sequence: CASSKWTSGSQTQYF. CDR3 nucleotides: TGTGCCAGCAGTAAATGGACTAGCGGGAGCCAGACCCAGTACTTC.